These 15 T cell receptor beta chains were all obtained from the same sample, sequenced in a study of tumor-infiltrating lymphocytes in primary liver carcinoma. A constant-region primer served to make TCR beta cDNA from approximately 490 ng total RNA. A slightly modified ARM-PCR protocol with three nested multiplex PCR rounds produced these TCR beta libraries. For approximately 10 cycles apiece, the opening two PCR rounds ran with TRBV1-TRBV30 forward primers and a C-beta reverse primer. In TCRdb, the multiplex PCR reads were re-called with MiXCR into one record per CDR3 protein. The sample has 100,000 or so distinct CDR3 sequences, roughly four fifths seen once; the top ten hold 15% to 25%. Bulk tissue was left unsorted, and RNA and DNA were co-extracted from roughly 20-30 mg of it. The sequenced sample was liver tumor tissue from sampling region 3. Subset: tumor region T3, left-lateral pole. These receptors came from a man in his forties with primary liver carcinoma and hepatitis B virus infection.

To note about this clonotype: The junction and the germline gene differ at one end; a read error may be behind it. This rearrangement joins TRBV11-1 to TRBJ2-1; TRBD2 matches 9 bases. The CDR3 contains 13 residues. Germline V gene sequence: CDR1 SGHAT, CDR2 FQDESV (reference sequence). The CDR3 nucleotides are TGTGCCAGCAGCGCGGGAGGGCCGAGGGAGCAGTTTTTC. It specifies CASSAGGPREQFF.

Details on this clonotype: The junction does not match germline at one end; this may be a read error. The chain joins TRBV4-2 to TRBJ2-3; no definite D call. The CDR3 has 15 amino acids. The germline gives CDR1 LGHNA, CDR2 YNFKEQ. The CDR3 DNA reads as TGTGCCAGCAGTCAAGAGGCCAGGTCCACAGTTACGCAGTATTTT. Translation: CASSQEARSTVTQYF.

As for this clonotype: Because it lacks the conserved phenylalanine or tryptophan at the end, this CDR3 is likely a read error. V usage is TRBV11-2 and J usage is TRBJ2-5, with D perhaps TRBD1 (6 bases). This CDR3 has 15 residues. CDR1 is SGHAT, CDR2 FQNNGV, per germline. CDR3 in amino acids: CASSPRSVPGVTQYY. In nucleotides, the CDR3 is TGTGCTAGCAGCCCCCGGTCAGTCCCAGGGGTGACCCAGTACTAC.

This clonotype occurred once. This chain links TRBV29-1 with TRBJ1-1; TRBD1 might be the D (5 bases). The germline gives CDR1 SQVTM, CDR2 ANQGSEA. Trimming took 4 bases from V and 0 from J, leaving 15 bases between them. The CDR3 covers 15 residues. CDR3 DNA: TGCAGCGTTGTCCCAGGGTGGGTGATGAACACTGAAGCTTTCTTT. It specifies CSVVPGWVMNTEAFF.

Remarks on this clonotype: Without the conserved terminal phenylalanine or tryptophan, this CDR3 likely stems from a read error. This sequence joins TRBV11-1 and TRBJ2-3; D tentatively reads TRBD1 or TRBD2 (5 bases each). CDR1 and CDR2 from the germline V gene are SGHAT and FQDESV (reference sequence). The CDR3 has 19 amino acids. CDR3 DNA: TGTGGCAGCAGCTCTGGGGGAATCTCTCTTGGAGCCCGCACAGATACGCAGTATCTT. Amino acids: CGSSSGGISLGARTDTQYL.

V gene TRBV6-1 combines with J gene TRBJ1-5, with D maybe TRBD1 (6 bases). The DNA end is more similar to TRBJ2-3, so the J call may be wrong. This CDR3 is 16 amino acids long. Germline CDR1 and CDR2: MNHNS and SASEGT. This CDR3 is CASSEHTGTRNQPQYF. CDR3 sequence (DNA): TGTGCCAGCAGTGAACACACCGGGACAAGGAATCAGCCCCAGTATTTT.

Judged by abundance, this clonotype is medium-sized. The chain employs TRBV11-3 and TRBJ1-1; D is uncertain. The length of the CDR3 is 13 residues. CDR1 and CDR2 (germline): SGHNT, YENEEA. Trimming took off 0 bases at V and 3 bases at J, with 5 bases between the two ends. The DNA for the CDR3 is TGTGCCAGCAGCTTAGAAGTGGACACTGAAGCTTTCTTT. It encodes CASSLEVDTEAFF.

As concerns this clonotype: The junction does not match germline at one end; this may be a read error. The chain has TRBV29-1 and TRBJ2-7, with D possibly being TRBD1 or TRBD2 (5 bases each). CDR3 size: 14 residues. In germline, CDR1 is SQVTM, CDR2 ANQGSEA. The CDR3 DNA follows: TGCAACGTTGCCCCTTGGGGGACCAACTATGAGCAGTACTTC. Translated, it gives CNVAPWGTNYEQYF.

Details on this clonotype: This sequence may be a read error, since a much larger clone differs from it by one base. The chain couples TRBV5-1 to TRBJ2-1; 7 bases line up with TRBD1. Germline V gene data show CDR1 as SGHRS and CDR2 as YFSETQ. The CDR3 covers 14 residues. CDR3 amino acids: CTSSPTGANNEQFF. CDR3 nucleotides: TGCACCAGCAGCCCTACAGGGGCGAACAATGAGCAGTTCTTC.

This clonotype was picked up one time. A junction end diverges from the germline sequence, so it may reflect a read error. The CDR3 region has the DNA TGTACCAGCAGTGAAAACCCCGGGACAGGTTACAATGAGCAGTTCTTC. Translated, it gives CTSSENPGTGYNEQFF. The rearrangement joins TRBV6-1 to TRBJ2-1; TRBD1 matches 8 bases. The CDR3 extends over 16 amino acids. Germline V lookup: CDR1 MNHNS, CDR2 SASEGT.

There are many counts of this clonotype. The rearrangement uses TRBV12-3 or TRBV12-4 and TRBJ1-2, with 9 bases lining up with TRBD1. J lost 5 bases, V lost 6 bases, and 7 bases had no gene match. This CDR3 is built from 14 residues. DNA of the CDR3: TGTGCCAGCAGCCGGGGACAGGGCTTGTATGGCTACACCTTC. The encoded protein is CASSRGQGLYGYTF.

Regarding this clonotype: An end of the junction does not agree with germline; a read error may underlie this. V and J are TRBV4-1 and TRBJ1-5, with D maybe TRBD1 (5 bases). Germline CDR1 reads MGHRA; CDR2 reads YSYEKL. The CDR3 extends over 17 amino acids. Written as DNA, the CDR3 is TGCGCCAGGAGCCAAGATGCGGGGACCGCCGGGAATCAGCCCCAGCATTTT. Translation: CARSQDAGTAGNQPQHF.

About this clonotype: Given the absence of the conserved phenylalanine or tryptophan at the CDR3 end, a read error is likely. The chain uses TRBV5-1 and TRBJ2-7; tentatively, D is TRBD2 (6 bases). The CDR3 runs 14 residues. Germline CDR1 and CDR2: SGHRS and YFSETQ. CDR3 sequence (DNA): TGCGTCAGCAGCTCACTAAGGGAGGTCGACGAGCAGTACCTC. This encodes CVSSSLREVDEQYL.

This clonotype was seen many times. The rearrangement joins TRBV4-3 to TRBJ2-5; 7 bases fit TRBD2. CDR3 length: 14 amino acids. Germline V lookup: CDR1 LGHNA, CDR2 YSLEER. V was pared by 2 bases and J by 5 bases, with 5 bases of the junction left unmatched. The CDR3 sequence is CASSQNWGGETQYF. CDR3 DNA sequence: TGCGCCAGCAGCCAAAACTGGGGGGGGGAGACCCAGTACTTC.

Comment on this clonotype: This may stem from a read error, because a much larger clone lies one nucleotide away. J is TRBJ1-1 and V is TRBV30; tentatively, D is TRBD1 (6 bases). This CDR3 contains 16 residues. CDR1 is GTSNPN and CDR2 is SVGIG in the germline V gene (reference sequence). The CDR3: CAWRDQGRGANTDAFF. The CDR3 DNA reads as TGTGCCTGGAGGGACCAAGGAAGGGGGGCTAACACTGATGCTTTCTTT.